Below are 4 T cell receptor beta chains sequenced from a single sample in a study of identical twins. TCRdb re-called the 5' RACE reads through MiXCR, storing one row per CDR3 protein. Of 500,000 to 550,000 distinct CDR3 sequences listed, approximately 20% were seen once; the top ten hold approximately 0.48%. This same sample was also part of a study on yellow fever vaccine responses in identical twins.

The sequenced sample consisted of CD4+ T cells sorted from blood. The receptor set was obtained from a woman aged 18-29 years in good health.

The V gene is TRBV6-6, the J gene TRBJ2-4; tentatively, D is TRBD1 (5 bases). Trimming removed 8 bases at V and 8 bases at J, with 13 bases between. This CDR3 has 12 residues. Germline loops: CDR1 MNHNY, CDR2 SVGAGI (reference sequence). The CDR3 loop reads CASGHNPDIQYF. In DNA form, the CDR3 reads TGTGCCAGCGGACACAATCCGGACATTCAGTACTTC.

This clonotype was seen at least ten times. This rearrangement joins TRBV12-3 or TRBV12-4 to TRBJ2-5; 7 nucleotides line up with TRBD2. The CDR3 extends over 16 amino acids. Trimming at V came to 3 bases and at J to 2 bases, leaving 9 bases not matched to a gene. The CDR3 DNA reads as TGTGCCAGCAGTTTGAGAATCGGCGGGGGTCAAGAGACCCAGTACTTC. This sequence encodes CASSLRIGGGQETQYF.

In its sample, this clonotype was seen many times. This chain links TRBV5-1 with TRBJ1-5; 7 positions agree with TRBD1. Germline V gene lookup returns CDR1 SGHRS and CDR2 YFSETQ. V gave up 0 bases and J gave up 5 bases; unmatched junction bases: 2. This CDR3 contains 14 residues. CDR3 residues: CASSLGGGDQPQHF. Written as DNA, the CDR3 is TGCGCCAGCAGCTTGGGAGGGGGCGATCAGCCCCAGCATTTT.

The J gene is TRBJ1-5, the V gene TRBV10-3; D is uncertain. The CDR3 loop spans 12 amino acids. The V end lost 2 bases, the J end lost 4 bases, and 3 bases lay between the germline ends. Germline V gene data show CDR1 as ENHRY and CDR2 as SYGVKD. CDR3 bases: TGTGCCATCAGTGAGGGTAATCAGCCCCAGCATTTT. Translating it yields CAISEGNQPQHF.